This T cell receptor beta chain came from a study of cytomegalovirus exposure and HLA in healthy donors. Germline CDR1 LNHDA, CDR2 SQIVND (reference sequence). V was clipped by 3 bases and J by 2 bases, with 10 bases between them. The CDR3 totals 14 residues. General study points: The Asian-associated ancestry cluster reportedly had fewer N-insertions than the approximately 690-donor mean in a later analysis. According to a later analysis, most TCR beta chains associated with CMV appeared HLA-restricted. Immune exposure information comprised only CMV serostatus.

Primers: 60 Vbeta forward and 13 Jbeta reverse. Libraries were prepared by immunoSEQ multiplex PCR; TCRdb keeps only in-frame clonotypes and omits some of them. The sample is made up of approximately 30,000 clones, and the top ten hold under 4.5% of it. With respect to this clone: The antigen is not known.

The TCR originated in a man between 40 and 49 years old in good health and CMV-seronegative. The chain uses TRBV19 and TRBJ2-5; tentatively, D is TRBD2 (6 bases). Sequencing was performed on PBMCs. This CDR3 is CASSMSGLQETQYF. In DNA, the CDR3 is TGTGCCAGTAGTATGAGCGGGTTGCAAGAGACCCAGTACTTC.